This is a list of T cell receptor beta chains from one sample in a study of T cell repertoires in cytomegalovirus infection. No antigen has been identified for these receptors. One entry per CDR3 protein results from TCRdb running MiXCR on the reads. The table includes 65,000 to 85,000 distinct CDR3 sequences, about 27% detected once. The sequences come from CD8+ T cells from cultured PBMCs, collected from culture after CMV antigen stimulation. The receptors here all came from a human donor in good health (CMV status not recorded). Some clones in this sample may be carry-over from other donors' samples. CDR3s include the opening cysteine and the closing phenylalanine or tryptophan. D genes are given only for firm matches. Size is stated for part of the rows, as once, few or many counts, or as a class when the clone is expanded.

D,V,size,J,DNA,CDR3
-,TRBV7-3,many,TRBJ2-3,TGTGCCAGCGTTCCGGGACAAACAAAATGCACAGATACGCAGTATTTT,CASVPGQTKCTDTQYF
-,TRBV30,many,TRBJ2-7,TGTGCCTTACTACTGGTCACCGAATCCTACGAGCAGTACTTC,CALLLVTESYEQYF
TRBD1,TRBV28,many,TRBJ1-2,TGTGCCAGCACCCTCTTGACAGGGGGCTCGGATGGCTACACCTTC,CASTLLTGGSDGYTF
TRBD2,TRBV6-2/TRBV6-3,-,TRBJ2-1,TGTGCCAGCAGACCACTAGCGGGAGAGGTATATGAGCAGTTCTTC,CASRPLAGEVYEQFF
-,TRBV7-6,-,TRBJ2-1,TGTGCCAGCAGCTTTGGGGGTTCAAGTGAGCAGTTCTTC,CASSFGGSSEQFF
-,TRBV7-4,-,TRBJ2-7,TGTGCCAGCAGTCAAATCAAAGGTCGTCGCAGGGAAGCCTTCGAGCAGTACTTC,CASSQIKGRRREAFEQYF
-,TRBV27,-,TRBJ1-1,TGTGCCAGCAGTCCAACCTACGACACGAACACTGAAGCTTTCTTT,CASSPTYDTNTEAFF
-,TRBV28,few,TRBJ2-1,TGTGCCGAGCAGGAGGGGTCCTCCAATGAGCAGTTCTTC,CAEQEGSSNEQFF
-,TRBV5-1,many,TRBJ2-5,TGCGCCAGCAGCTTGGGCAGTAGAGGGATGGAGACCCAGTACTTC,CASSLGSRGMETQYF
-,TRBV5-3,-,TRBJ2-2,TGTGCCAGCAGTTTTGGAGTGGCTGGGGAGCTGTTTTTT,CASSFGVAGELFF
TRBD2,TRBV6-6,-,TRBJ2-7,TGTGCCAGCAGTTCTTTGACTAGCGACGAGCAGTACTTC,CASSSLTSDEQYF
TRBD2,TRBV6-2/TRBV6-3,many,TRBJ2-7,TGTGCCAGCAGTTTGGGAAGCGGGAGTGGTGTATACGAGCAGTACTTC,CASSLGSGSGVYEQYF
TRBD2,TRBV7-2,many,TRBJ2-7,TGTGCCAGCAGCCCCTGGACTAGCGGGGGGAGGGAGCAGTACTTC,CASSPWTSGGREQYF
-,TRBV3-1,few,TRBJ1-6,TGTGCCAGCAGCCATGATTCACCCCTCCACTTT,CASSHDSPLHF
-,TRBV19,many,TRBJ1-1,TGTGCCAGTAGGAACACTGAAGCTTTCTTT,CASRNTEAFF
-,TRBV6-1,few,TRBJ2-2,TGTGCCAGCAGTCTTACAGGGAGTAGCACCGGGGAGCTGTTTTTT,CASSLTGSSTGELFF
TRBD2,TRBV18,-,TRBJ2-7,TGTGCCAGCTCTCGACTAGCGGGAGAGACCGAGCAGTACTTC,CASSRLAGETEQYF
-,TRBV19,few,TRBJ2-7,TGTGCCAGTAGCGTACAGGTAGACAAGGGCGAGCAGTACTTC,CASSVQVDKGEQYF
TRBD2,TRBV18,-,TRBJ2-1,TGTGCCAGCTCACCACCCATGGCTAGCGGGAACAATGAGCAGTTCTTC,CASSPPMASGNNEQFF
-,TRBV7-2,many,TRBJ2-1,TGTGCCAGCAGCTTTCTTTACAGGGCCGCAGACTACAATGAGCAGTTCTTC,CASSFLYRAADYNEQFF
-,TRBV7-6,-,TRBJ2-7,TGTGCCAGCAGCCATCAGGGGTCCGACGACGAGCAGTACTTC,CASSHQGSDDEQYF
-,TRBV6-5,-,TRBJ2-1,TGTGCCAGCTGGGACGGGACCTACAATGAGCAGTTCTTC,CASWDGTYNEQFF
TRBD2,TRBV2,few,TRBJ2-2,TGTGCCATCGCGGGGGCCGGGGAGCTGTTTTTT,CAIAGAGELFF
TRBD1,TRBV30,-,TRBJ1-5,TGTGCCTGGACCTTGACAGGGGGGATAAATCAGCCCCAGCATTTT,CAWTLTGGINQPQHF
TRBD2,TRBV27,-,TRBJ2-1,TGTGCCAGCAGTTCATCACTAGCGGGAGCGCTGGATGAGCAGTTCTTC,CASSSSLAGALDEQFF
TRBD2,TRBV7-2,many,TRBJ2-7,TGTGCCAGCAGCGAGGCCGGGACTAGCGGATACGAGCAGTACTTC,CASSEAGTSGYEQYF
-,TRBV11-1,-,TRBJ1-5,TGTGCCAGCAGCGTATTCTTCGGGCCTAGGCCCAATCAGCCCCAGCATTTT,CASSVFFGPRPNQPQHF
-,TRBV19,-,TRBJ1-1,TGTGCCAGTAGTATTCTGGGATCTGAAGCTTTCTTT,CASSILGSEAFF
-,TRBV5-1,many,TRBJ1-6,TGCGCCAGCAGCTACGGGCGAGCAGAAGCAAATTCACCCCTCCACTTT,CASSYGRAEANSPLHF
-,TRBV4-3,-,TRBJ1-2,TGCGCCAGCAGCCAAGATCGGGGCAGGGCCGCATGGGGCTACACCTTC,CASSQDRGRAAWGYTF
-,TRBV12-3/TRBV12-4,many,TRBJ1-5,TGTGCCAGCAGTTTACAGGGTTTGAAGCCCCAGCATTTT,CASSLQGLKPQHF
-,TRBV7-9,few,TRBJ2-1,TGTGCCAGCAGCTTAGTGGGGGGAACCTACAATGAGCAGTTCTTC,CASSLVGGTYNEQFF
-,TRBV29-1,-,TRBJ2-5,TGCAGCGTTGAAGAGGACAGAGGCTGGGAGACCCAGTACTTC,CSVEEDRGWETQYF
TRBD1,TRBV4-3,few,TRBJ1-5,TGCGCCAGCAGCCAAGATGCAGGGGGTGACAATCAGCCCCAGCATTTT,CASSQDAGGDNQPQHF
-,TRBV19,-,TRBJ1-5,TGTGCCAGTAGTATTCAGGGGAGGCAGCCCCAGCATTTT,CASSIQGRQPQHF
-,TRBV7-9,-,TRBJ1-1,TGTGCCAGCAGCTTAGAGGAGTGGCTTGAAGCTTTCTTT,CASSLEEWLEAFF
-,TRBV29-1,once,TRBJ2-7,TGCAGCGTTGAAGATACGTGGGGCGAGCAGCACTTC,CSVEDTWGEQHF